The 15 T cell receptor beta chains reported below all come from one sample, sequenced in a study of blood T cells in healthy people across ages. A second about 6 to 12 cycle PCR used barcoded and J-beta primers. TCRdb ran MiXCR on the 5' RACE reads and lists one entry per CDR3 protein. The sample carries 1.5 million to 2 million distinct CDR3 sequences, 28% recorded once. The material sequenced was blood. The receptors were sampled from a woman in her thirties in good health.

This clonotype was observed a handful of times. The chain couples TRBV3-1 to TRBJ2-4, with 7 bases identical to TRBD2. This CDR3 contains 13 residues. Germline V gene data show CDR1 as LGHDT and CDR2 as YNNKEL (reference sequence). V dropped 0 bases and J dropped 15; count of bases not matched to a gene: 8. As DNA, the CDR3 is TGTGCCAGCAGCCAAGATATGGCGGGAGACCCGTACTTC. Its translation is CASSQDMAGDPYF.

This clonotype was recorded many times. The V gene is TRBV29-1, the J gene TRBJ2-7; D call uncertain. CDR1 and CDR2 from the germline V gene are SQVTM and ANQGSEA. The CDR3 is made up of 10 amino acids. V dropped 7 bases and J dropped 2 bases, with 6 bases sitting between them. The CDR3 loop is CSAQTYEQYF. For the CDR3, the DNA is TGCAGCGCCCAAACCTACGAGCAGTACTTC.

This clonotype was observed many times. J is TRBJ2-7 and V is TRBV18; a weak D match, TRBD2 (5 bases). CDR3 length equals 13 residues. V was cut by 1 base and J by 6 bases, with 10 bases left in between. From germline, CDR1 is KGHSH and CDR2 LQKENI. This CDR3 reads CASSPLRESEQYF. CDR3 nucleotide sequence: TGTGCCAGCTCACCACTGAGGGAAAGCGAGCAGTACTTC.

This clonotype was seen ten or more times. The chain employs TRBV5-1 and TRBJ1-2, with D maybe TRBD1 (6 bases). Germline V gene data show CDR1 as SGHRS and CDR2 as YFSETQ. Trimming cost V 0 bases and J 7 bases, with 16 bases left between them. The CDR3 sequence is 15 residues long. CDR3: CASSLEGGRSLGYTF. As DNA, the CDR3 is TGCGCCAGCAGCTTGGAAGGGGGGCGATCACTTGGCTACACCTTC.

This clonotype appeared a few times. The junction departs from the called germline gene at one end, perhaps through a read error. The chain is built from TRBV7-2 and TRBJ1-1; D is uncertain. Germline V gives CDR1 SGHTA, CDR2 FQGNSA. The CDR3 totals 15 residues. CDR3 sequence (DNA): TGTGCCAGCAGCCCGGTAGCAGTGCTGAACACTGGAGCTTTCTTT. Protein: CASSPVAVLNTGAFF.

Turning to this clonotype: A read error may be the cause here, since a much bigger clone is one base away. This chain links TRBV9 with TRBJ2-3; D is ambiguous. In germline, CDR1 is SGDLS, CDR2 YYNGEE. This CDR3 comprises 14 residues. CDR3 DNA: TGTGCCAGCAGCGTAGCGGCCCGGGCAGATACGCGGTATTTT. Translation gives CASSVAARADTRYF.

V usage is TRBV18 and J usage is TRBJ1-2; 7 positions match TRBD1. There are 15 residues in the CDR3. Germline CDR1 KGHSH, CDR2 LQKENI. Trimming took 4 bases from V and 6 from J; bases not matched to a gene: 11. The CDR3 DNA sequence: TGTGCCAGCTCACGATCGACAGGGTGGCAAAATGGCTACACCTTC. Encoded protein: CASSRSTGWQNGYTF.

This clonotype turned up a few times. The V call is TRBV7-2, the J call TRBJ2-5; D unresolved. There are 16 residues in the CDR3. Between the trimmed V and J ends, which lost 4 bases and 2 bases, there was a span of 17 bases. Germline lookup yields CDR1 SGHTA and CDR2 FQGNSA. The CDR3 here is CASSSPRTPNQETQYF. CDR3 sequence (DNA): TGTGCCAGCAGCTCACCAAGAACACCAAATCAAGAGACCCAGTACTTC.

This clonotype was found a few times. The chain employs TRBV5-1 and TRBJ2-7, with 10 bases fitting TRBD2. Germline lookup yields CDR1 SGHRS and CDR2 YFSETQ. Losses at the gene ends were 1 base for V and 0 bases for J; bases not matched to a gene: 7. This CDR3 contains 17 residues. The DNA for the CDR3 is TGCGCCAGCAGCTTGCGGGTCACTAGCGGGGCCTCCTACGAGCAGTACTTC. Encoded protein: CASSLRVTSGASYEQYF.

This clonotype was detected a few times. A read error may account for a junction end that differs from germline. The genes are TRBV3-1 and TRBJ2-7; weak D call: TRBD2 (7 bases). Per germline, CDR1 LGHDT and CDR2 YNNKEL (reference sequence). The CDR3 is 16 amino acids. For the CDR3, the DNA is TGTTCCAGCAGCCAACCGGGGGGCGCCCTCGCCTACGAGCAGTACTTC. Amino acid sequence: CSSSQPGGALAYEQYF.

Worth noting for this clonotype: One junction end disagrees with the germline gene, perhaps due to a read error. The chain employs TRBV25-1 and TRBJ2-5; TRBD1 is a possible D gene (5 bases). Germline V CDR1 and CDR2: MGHDK, SYGVNS. CDR3 length: 15 residues. For the CDR3, the DNA is TGTGCCAGCAGTGGGGAAGGGGCGAGCCAAGAGACCCAGGACTTC. Translated: CASSGEGASQETQDF.

This clonotype was recorded a few times. V gene TRBV27 combines with J gene TRBJ2-3; D possibly corresponds to TRBD2 (5 bases). Germline V gene data show CDR1 as MNHEY and CDR2 as SMNVEV (reference sequence). There are 17 residues in the CDR3. Trimming cost V 5 bases and J 0 bases, with 18 bases left between them. The CDR3: CASSNREQLSSTDTQYF. CDR3 nucleotides: TGTGCCAGCAGTAATAGGGAGCAGCTGTCTAGCACAGATACGCAGTATTTT.

This clonotype was seen at least ten times. This chain links TRBV4-2 with TRBJ2-1, with D perhaps matching TRBD1 (5 bases). Trimming took off 4 bases at V and 9 bases at J, with 19 bases between the two ends. Germline CDR1 reads LGHNA; CDR2 reads YNFKEQ. The CDR3 loop spans 15 amino acids. The CDR3 protein is CASSLRQPPSSEQFF. Here the CDR3 DNA reads TGTGCCAGCAGCCTTAGACAGCCCCCTTCCAGTGAGCAGTTCTTC.

The chain employs TRBV7-9 and TRBJ1-4; D gene ambiguous. The CDR3 is made up of 18 amino acids. Trimming took 1 base from V and 0 from J, leaving 15 bases between them. Germline CDR1 reads SEHNR; CDR2 reads FQNEAQ (reference sequence). The CDR3 protein is CASSLGAPVVATNEKLFF. The CDR3 DNA sequence: TGTGCCAGCAGCTTAGGGGCCCCGGTCGTTGCAACTAATGAAAAACTGTTTTTT.

This clonotype was seen a few times. This chain connects TRBV7-3 to TRBJ2-1, with TRBD2 identical over 10 bases. The germline V gene encodes CDR1 SGHTA and CDR2 FQGTGA. The CDR3 loop spans 16 amino acids. J gave up 7 bases and V 5 bases, and 11 bases lay outside the gene matches. The CDR3 loop reads CASSVGSGGRFNEQFF. For the CDR3, the DNA is TGTGCCAGCAGCGTGGGTAGCGGGGGGCGGTTTAATGAGCAGTTCTTC.